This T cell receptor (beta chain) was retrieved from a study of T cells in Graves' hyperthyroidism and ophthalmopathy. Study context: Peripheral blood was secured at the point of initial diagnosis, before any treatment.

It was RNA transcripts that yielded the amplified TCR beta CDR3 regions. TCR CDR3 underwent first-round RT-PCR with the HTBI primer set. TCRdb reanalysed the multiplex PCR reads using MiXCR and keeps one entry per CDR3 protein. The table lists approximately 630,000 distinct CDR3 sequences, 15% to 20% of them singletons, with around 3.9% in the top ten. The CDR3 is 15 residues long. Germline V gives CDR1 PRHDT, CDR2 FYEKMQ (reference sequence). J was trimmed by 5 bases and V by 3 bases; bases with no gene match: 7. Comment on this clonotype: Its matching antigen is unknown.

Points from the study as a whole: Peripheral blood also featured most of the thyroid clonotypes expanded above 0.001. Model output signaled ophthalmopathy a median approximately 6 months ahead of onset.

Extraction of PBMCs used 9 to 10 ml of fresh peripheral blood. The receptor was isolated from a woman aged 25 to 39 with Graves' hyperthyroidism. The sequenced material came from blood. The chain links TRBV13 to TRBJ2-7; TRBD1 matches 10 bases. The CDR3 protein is CASSFPGQGIHEQYF. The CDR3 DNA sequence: TGTGCCAGCAGCTTCCCGGGACAGGGGATCCACGAGCAGTACTTC.